These T cell receptor beta chains were read from a single sample in a study of OX40 agonist ivuxolimab in advanced cancers. TCRdb keeps only in-frame clones here, not all; method: immunoSEQ multiplex PCR. Of about 99,000 clones listed, approximately 95% are singletons. The sequencing here drew on CD4+ or CD8+ T cells sorted from blood, taken in a trial of the OX40 agonist ivuxolimab. These receptors all come from an adult with an advanced solid tumor such as melanoma, head and neck, liver or kidney cancer. CDR3s include the opening cysteine and the closing phenylalanine or tryptophan. D genes are given only for firm matches. The size of a clone is reported for some rows only, either as once, few or many, or as a class for expanded clones.

abundance	v_gene	j_gene	d_gene	CDR3aa	CDR3nt
.	TRBV7-2	TRBJ2-7	.	CASSEIRSSEQYF	TGTGCCAGCAGCGAAATACGGTCTTCCGAGCAGTACTTC
.	TRBV7-8	TRBJ1-1	TRBD1	CASSRTIGQGSNTEAFF	TGTGCCAGCAGCCGTACAATCGGACAGGGCTCGAACACTGAAGCTTTCTTT
.	TRBV6-5	TRBJ1-2	.	CASSYYKEGTEDGYTF	TGTGCCAGCAGTTACTATAAGGAGGGCACGGAGGATGGCTACACCTTC
.	TRBV27	TRBJ1-2	.	CASSPRGYYGYTF	TGTGCCAGCAGCCCTCGGGGATACTATGGCTACACCTTC
.	TRBV7-7	TRBJ2-1	.	CASSLGQNDNEQFF	TGTGCCAGCAGCCTTGGACAGAATGACAATGAGCAGTTCTTC
.	TRBV4-3	TRBJ2-1	TRBD2	CASSLLAGGGYNEQFF	TGCGCCAGCAGCCTATTAGCGGGAGGGGGCTACAATGAGCAGTTCTTC
.	TRBV4-2	TRBJ2-4	.	CASSLGSDRALHSQYF	TGTGCCAGCAGCCTTGGGTCCGACAGAGCCCTGCACAGTCAGTACTTC
few	TRBV7-9	TRBJ1-1	TRBD1	CASSTRDREGKAFF	TGTGCCAGCAGCACTAGGGACAGGGAGGGAAAAGCTTTCTTT
.	TRBV29-1	TRBJ2-1	.	CSVPVGVSGNEQFF	TGCAGCGTCCCGGTGGGGGTTTCGGGCAATGAGCAGTTCTTC
.	TRBV28	TRBJ1-5	.	CASSPLLEVNQPQHF	TGTGCCAGCAGCCCCCTCCTGGAAGTCAATCAGCCCCAGCATTTT
.	TRBV7-9	TRBJ2-3	TRBD2	CASSITGLAGSSTDTQYF	TGTGCCAGCAGCATAACAGGACTAGCGGGCTCGAGCACAGATACGCAGTATTTT
.	TRBV5-1	TRBJ1-2	.	CASSLSGSPYYGYTF	TGCGCCAGCAGCTTGAGTGGGTCCCCCTACTATGGCTACACCTTC
.	TRBV4-1	TRBJ2-7	TRBD1	CASSQLQGSEIYEQYF	TGCGCCAGCAGCCAACTACAGGGGTCCGAAATCTACGAGCAGTACTTC
.	TRBV6-6	TRBJ2-7	.	CASSYWGARDEQYF	TGTGCCAGCAGTTACTGGGGGGCGCGTGACGAGCAGTACTTC
.	TRBV28	TRBJ1-4	.	CASSLRGYANEKLFF	TGTGCCAGCAGTTTGAGGGGATACGCTAATGAAAAACTGTTTTTT
.	TRBV28	TRBJ2-3	.	CASSLLAETSTDTQYF	TGTGCCAGCAGTCTTTTAGCGGAAACTAGCACAGATACGCAGTATTTT
.	TRBV5-6	TRBJ1-5	TRBD1	CASSVGTGVYSNQPQHF	TGTGCCAGCAGCGTCGGGACAGGAGTTTATAGCAATCAGCCCCAGCATTTT
.	TRBV4-1	TRBJ1-5	.	CASSQEDQPQHF	TGCGCCAGCAGCCAAGAGGATCAGCCCCAGCATTTT
.	TRBV2	TRBJ1-1	.	CASSELDTEAFF	TGTGCCAGCAGTGAATTGGACACTGAAGCTTTCTTT
.	TRBV2	TRBJ2-2	.	CASSPKTGYNTGELFF	TGTGCCAGCAGCCCAAAGACAGGATACAACACCGGGGAGCTGTTTTTT
.	TRBV10-3	TRBJ2-1	.	CAISYRDDNEQFF	TGTGCCATCAGCTATCGGGACGACAATGAGCAGTTCTTC
.	TRBV9	TRBJ2-1	TRBD2	CASSRTRLAASSYNEQFF	TGTGCCAGCAGCAGAACGAGACTAGCGGCGAGCTCCTACAATGAGCAGTTCTTC
.	TRBV6-5	TRBJ1-1	TRBD1	CASSSPGQGGTEAFF	TGTGCCAGCAGTTCACCGGGACAGGGAGGAACTGAAGCTTTCTTT
.	TRBV6-5	TRBJ2-3	TRBD2	CASSYSKTGGQDTQYF	TGTGCCAGCAGTTACTCGAAAACGGGAGGGCAAGATACGCAGTATTTT
.	TRBV5-4	TRBJ2-7	.	CASSLESALTYEQYF	TGTGCCAGCAGCTTGGAGTCCGCGTTAACCTACGAGCAGTACTTC
.	TRBV4-2	TRBJ1-2	.	CASSQDGQGIPNYGYTF	TGTGCCAGCAGCCAAGACGGGCAGGGGATCCCTAACTATGGCTACACCTTC
.	TRBV29-1	TRBJ2-2	.	CSADVLTGELFF	TGCAGCGCCGACGTCCTTACCGGGGAGCTGTTTTTT
.	TRBV19	TRBJ2-1	.	CASSILGNEQFF	TGTGCCAGTAGTATCCTGGGCAATGAGCAGTTCTTC
.	TRBV6-5	TRBJ1-2	TRBD1	CASGQGSGYGYTF	TGTGCCAGTGGACAGGGGAGCGGCTATGGCTACACCTTC
.	TRBV5-4	TRBJ2-7	TRBD2	CASSPLGGSYEQYF	TGTGCCAGCAGCCCCCTTGGCGGGAGCTACGAGCAGTACTTC
.	TRBV7-2	TRBJ2-2	TRBD1	CASSYGTGVGTGELFF	TGTGCCAGCAGCTATGGGACAGGGGTTGGCACCGGGGAGCTGTTTTTT
.	TRBV4-3	TRBJ2-1	TRBD2	CASATGGINNEQFF	TGCGCCAGCGCGACGGGAGGGATAAACAATGAGCAGTTCTTC
.	TRBV6-5	TRBJ2-7	.	CASSNHEQYF	TGTGCCAGCAGTAACCACGAGCAGTACTTC
.	TRBV10-3	TRBJ2-7	.	CAISESSGVTEQYF	TGTGCCATCAGTGAGTCGTCCGGAGTGACCGAGCAGTACTTC
.	TRBV7-9	TRBJ2-7	.	CASSDALALAYEQYF	TGTGCCAGCAGTGACGCTTTGGCCCTAGCCTACGAGCAGTACTTC
.	TRBV11-1	TRBJ1-4	TRBD1	CASSPRTGLTEKLFF	TGTGCCAGCAGCCCCCGGACAGGACTCACCGAAAAACTGTTTTTT
few	TRBV27	TRBJ1-5	.	CASSLAALQPQHF	TGTGCCAGCAGTTTGGCTGCCTTACAGCCCCAGCATTTT
.	TRBV7-8	TRBJ2-7	.	CASSLGDNSYEQYF	TGTGCCAGCAGCTTAGGTGACAACTCCTACGAGCAGTACTTC
.	TRBV5-1	TRBJ1-1	.	CASSLVGSNTEAFF	TGCGCCAGCAGCTTGGTTGGGAGTAACACTGAAGCTTTCTTT
once	TRBV4-2	TRBJ1-6	.	CASSQDGARSYNSPLHF	TGTGCCAGCAGCCAAGATGGGGCGCGCTCCTATAATTCACCCCTCCACTTT
.	TRBV5-1	TRBJ2-3	TRBD2	CASSRKGLAGVGTDTQYF	TGCGCCAGCAGCCGGAAGGGGCTAGCGGGGGTTGGGACAGATACGCAGTATTTT